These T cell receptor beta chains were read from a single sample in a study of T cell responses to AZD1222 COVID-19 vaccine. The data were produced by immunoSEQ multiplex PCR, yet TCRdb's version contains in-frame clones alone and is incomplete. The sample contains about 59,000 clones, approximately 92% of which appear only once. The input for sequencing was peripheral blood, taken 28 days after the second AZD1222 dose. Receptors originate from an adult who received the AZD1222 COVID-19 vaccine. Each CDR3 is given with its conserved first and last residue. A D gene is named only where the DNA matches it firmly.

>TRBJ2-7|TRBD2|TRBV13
CASRASGRAFEQYF
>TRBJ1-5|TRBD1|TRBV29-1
CSVGDSSQPQHF
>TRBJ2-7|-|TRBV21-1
CASSKGAGLKLQVYEQYF
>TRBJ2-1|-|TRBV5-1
CASSLSGTSLYNEQFF
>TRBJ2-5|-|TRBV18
CASSPPARAGETQYF
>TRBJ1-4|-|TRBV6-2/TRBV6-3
CASSYRQGGATNEKLFF
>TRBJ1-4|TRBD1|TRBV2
CASSEAGTGWEKLFF
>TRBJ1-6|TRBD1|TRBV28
CASRQQGASNSPLHF
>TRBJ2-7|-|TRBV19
CASSIGTASSYEQYF
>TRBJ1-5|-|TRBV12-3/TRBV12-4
CASSPFNQPQHF
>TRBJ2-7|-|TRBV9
CASSVAVPTYEQYF